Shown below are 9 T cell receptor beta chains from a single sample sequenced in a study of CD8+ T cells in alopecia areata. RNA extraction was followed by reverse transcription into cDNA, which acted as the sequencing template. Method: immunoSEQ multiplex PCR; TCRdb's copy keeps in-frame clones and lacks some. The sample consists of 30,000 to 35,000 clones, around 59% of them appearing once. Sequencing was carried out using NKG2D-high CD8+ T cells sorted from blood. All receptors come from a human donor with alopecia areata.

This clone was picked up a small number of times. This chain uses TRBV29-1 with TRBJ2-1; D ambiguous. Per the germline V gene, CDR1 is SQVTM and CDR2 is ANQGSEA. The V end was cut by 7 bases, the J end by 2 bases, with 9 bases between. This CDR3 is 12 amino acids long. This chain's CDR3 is CSAWRPYNEQFF. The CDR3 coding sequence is TGCAGCGCCTGGCGGCCCTACAATGAGCAGTTCTTC.

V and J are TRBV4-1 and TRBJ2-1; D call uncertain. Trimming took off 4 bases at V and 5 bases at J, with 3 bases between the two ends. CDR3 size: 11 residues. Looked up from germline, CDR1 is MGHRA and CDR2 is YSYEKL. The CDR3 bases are TGCGCCAGCAGCCCTAACAATGAGCAGTTCTTC. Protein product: CASSPNNEQFF.

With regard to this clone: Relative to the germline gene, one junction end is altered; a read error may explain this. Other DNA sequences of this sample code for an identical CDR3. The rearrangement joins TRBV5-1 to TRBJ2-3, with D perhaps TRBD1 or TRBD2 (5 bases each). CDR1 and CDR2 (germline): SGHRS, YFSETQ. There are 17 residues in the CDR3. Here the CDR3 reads CASSLGGTYIPTDTQYF. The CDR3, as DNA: TGCGCCAGCAGCTTGGGGGGGACCTACATCCCAACAGATACGCAGTACTTT. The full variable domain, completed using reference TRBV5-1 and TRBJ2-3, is KAGVTQTPRYLIKTRGQQVTLSCSPISGHRSVSWYQQTPGQGLQFLFEYFSETQRNKGNFPGRFSGRQFSNSRSEMNVSTLELGDSALYLCASSLGGTYIPTDTQYFGPGTRLTVL.

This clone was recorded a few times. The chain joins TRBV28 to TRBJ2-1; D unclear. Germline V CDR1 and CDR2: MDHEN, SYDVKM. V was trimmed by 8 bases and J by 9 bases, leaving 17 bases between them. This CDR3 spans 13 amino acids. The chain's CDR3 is CASGLTAQGEQFF. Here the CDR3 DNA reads TGTGCCAGCGGCCTCACCGCCCAAGGTGAGCAGTTCTTC.

The DNA for the CDR3 is TGTGCCAGTTGCGAACTGAACTCCTACGAGCAGTACTTC. Protein sequence: CASCELNSYEQYF. V is TRBV19 and J is TRBJ2-7; D is unresolved. The CDR3 is made up of 13 amino acids. Per germline, CDR1 LNHDA and CDR2 SQIVND (reference sequence). The V gene lost 8 bases and the J gene lost 0 bases, with 11 bases spanning the gap.

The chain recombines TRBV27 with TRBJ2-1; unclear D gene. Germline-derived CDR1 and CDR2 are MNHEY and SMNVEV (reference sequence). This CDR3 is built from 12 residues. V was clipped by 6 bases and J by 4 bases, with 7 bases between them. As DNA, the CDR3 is TGTGCCAGCAGATTAGGGTACAATGAGCAGTTCTTC. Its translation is CASRLGYNEQFF.

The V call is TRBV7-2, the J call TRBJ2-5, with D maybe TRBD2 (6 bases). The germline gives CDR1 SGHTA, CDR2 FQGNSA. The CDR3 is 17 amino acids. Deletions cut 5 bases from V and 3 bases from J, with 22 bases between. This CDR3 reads CASSPRPWQGGEETQYF. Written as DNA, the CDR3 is TGTGCCAGCAGCCCCCGCCCATGGCAGGGAGGAGAAGAGACCCAGTACTTC.

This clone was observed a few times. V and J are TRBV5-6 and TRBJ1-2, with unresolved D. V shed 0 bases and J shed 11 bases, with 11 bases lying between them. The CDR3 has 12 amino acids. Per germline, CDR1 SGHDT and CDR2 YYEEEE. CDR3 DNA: TGTGCCAGCAGCTTGGGGTCCCTTAAGTACACCTTC. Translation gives CASSLGSLKYTF. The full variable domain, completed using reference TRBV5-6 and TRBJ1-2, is DAGVTQSPTHLIKTRGQQVTLRCSPKSGHDTVSWYQQALGQGPQFIFQYYEEEERQRGNFPDRFSGHQFPNYSSELNVNALLLGDSALYLCASSLGSLKYTFGSGTRLTVV.

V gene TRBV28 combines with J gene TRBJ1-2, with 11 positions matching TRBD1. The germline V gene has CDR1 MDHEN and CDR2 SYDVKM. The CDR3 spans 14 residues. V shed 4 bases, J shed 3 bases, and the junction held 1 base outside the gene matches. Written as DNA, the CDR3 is TGTGCCAGCAGTTGGACAGGGGGCGACTATGGCTACACCTTC. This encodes CASSWTGGDYGYTF.